These 31 T cell receptor beta chains were all obtained from the same sample, sequenced in a study of blood T cell repertoires in COVID-19 (dated by TCRdb to 2019 to 2021). Library generation was performed with the immunoSEQ multiplex PCR assay. Imported from immuneACCESS, the table was reduced by TCRdb to in-frame sequences with V and J called. These copies leave out some clones; in studies compared against another copy, an unresolved V gene accounts for under half, and the cause of the remainder is not known. This sample comprises about 76,000 clones, nearly 80% of them detected only once. The ten largest account for around 12% of the sample. Sequencing input: peripheral blood. The receptors shown here come from a human donor in a cohort sampled during active COVID-19.

The J gene is TRBJ2-2, the V gene TRBV6-1; TRBD1 agrees at 12 bases. The CDR3 is 18 amino acids. Per the germline V gene, CDR1 is MNHNS and CDR2 is SASEGT. V lost 4 bases to trimming and J lost 6 bases; unmatched junction nucleotides: 12. DNA for the CDR3: TGTGCCAGCAGTGCCTTCCGTCCGGGACAGGGGGCTTCCGGGGAGCTGTTTTTT. Protein sequence: CASSAFRPGQGASGELFF.

The chain uses TRBV7-3 and TRBJ2-2, with 8 bases aligning to TRBD1. There are 16 residues in the CDR3. V gave up 2 bases and J gave up 8 bases; unmatched junction bases: 10. CDR1 is SGHTA, CDR2 FQGTGA, per germline. CDR3 region: CASSLSGQGGLGELFF. The CDR3 nucleotides are TGTGCCAGCAGCTTATCCGGACAGGGAGGTTTAGGGGAGCTGTTTTTT.

This clone occurred once. The chain links TRBV11-3 to TRBJ2-2; weak D call: TRBD2 (6 bases). This CDR3 spans 17 amino acids. Germline-derived CDR1 and CDR2 are SGHNT and YENEEA. V was trimmed by 6 bases and J by 4 bases, leaving 21 bases between them. The CDR3 DNA reads TGTGCCAGCAGGACCCCGGCTAGCGCCTCCAGCACCGGGGAGCTGTTTTTT. Its translation: CASRTPASASSTGELFF.

This chain joins TRBV6-2 or TRBV6-3 and TRBJ2-3, with TRBD1 identical over 9 bases. The germline gives CDR1 MNHEY, CDR2 SVGEGT. The V and J ends lost 2 bases and 1 base, in that order; junction bases with no gene match: 10. This CDR3 has 18 amino acids. The CDR3 nucleotides are TGTGCCAGCAGTTACCTCAGGACAGGGGAGGATGGCACAGATACGCAGTATTTT. This codes for CASSYLRTGEDGTDTQYF.

This clone was observed once. V is TRBV27 and J is TRBJ1-4; D not resolved. This CDR3 spans 15 amino acids. V lost 3 bases, J lost 0 bases, and 8 bases lay in between. Germline V gene data show CDR1 as MNHEY and CDR2 as SMNVEV (reference sequence). The CDR3, as DNA: TGTGCCAGCAGTTTTCGAGCCGCAACTAATGAAAAACTGTTTTTT. Residues: CASSFRAATNEKLFF.

The V call is TRBV7-8, the J call TRBJ2-2, with D possibly being TRBD1 (6 bases). The CDR3 loop spans 14 amino acids. CDR1 SGHVS and CDR2 FQNEAQ come from the germline V gene. V shed 5 bases and J shed 6 bases, with 13 bases lying between them. In DNA form, the CDR3 reads TGTGCCAGCAGCCCCGAGGGGGTTGCCGGGGAGCTGTTTTTT. Translation gives CASSPEGVAGELFF.

The rearrangement uses TRBV14 and TRBJ2-2, with a weak D call TRBD2 (6 bases). Trimming took off 4 bases at V and 6 bases at J, with 15 bases between the two ends. The CDR3 totals 15 residues. Germline CDR1 is SGHDN and CDR2 is FVKESK. The CDR3 DNA follows: TGTGCCAGCAGCCTGGGACTCCCATCCGCCGGGGAGCTGTTTTTT. This sequence encodes CASSLGLPSAGELFF.

V usage is TRBV28 and J usage is TRBJ2-7, with a weak D call TRBD2 (6 bases). This CDR3 contains 13 residues. Germline V gene lookup returns CDR1 MDHEN and CDR2 SYDVKM. Trimming pared 6 bases from V and 4 bases from J, leaving 13 bases between. This chain's CDR3 is CASREGPTYEQYF. The DNA of the CDR3 is TGTGCCAGCAGGGAGGGACCGACGTACGAGCAGTACTTC. Combining the CDR3 with reference TRBV28 and TRBJ2-7 gives the whole variable domain DVKVTQSSRYLVKRTGEKVFLECVQDMDHENMFWYRQDPGLGLRLIYFSYDVKMKEKGDIPEGYSVSREKKERFSLILESASTNQTSMYLCASREGPTYEQYFGPGTRLTVT.

The genes are TRBV11-3 and TRBJ2-1; 13 bases line up with TRBD2. CDR1 and CDR2 from the germline V gene are SGHNT and YENEEA. V lost 5 bases and J lost 11; bases outside the gene matches: 6. This CDR3 contains 14 residues. The DNA for the CDR3 is TGTGCCAGCAGCCAGACTAGCGGGGGGAGTCAGCAGTTCTTC. Its translation: CASSQTSGGSQQFF.

This sequence joins TRBV4-2 and TRBJ1-4; D uncertain. Germline-derived CDR1 and CDR2 are LGHNA and YNFKEQ. The CDR3 is made up of 15 amino acids. V lost 4 bases, J lost 4 bases, and 13 bases lay in between. CDR3 in amino acids: CASSPDGRINEKLFF. CDR3 bases: TGTGCCAGCAGCCCGGACGGGAGGATTAATGAAAAACTGTTTTTT.

This chain uses TRBV5-1 with TRBJ1-2; the match to TRBD1 covers 8 bases. Losses at the gene ends were 1 base for V and 8 bases for J; bases not matched to a gene: 7. The germline V gene has CDR1 SGHRS and CDR2 YFSETQ. The CDR3 totals 14 residues. The CDR3 DNA reads TGCGCCAGCAGCTTGATGCAGGGGGCTTGGGGCTACACCTTC. The encoded protein is CASSLMQGAWGYTF.

The gene calls are TRBV3-1 (or the pseudogene TRBV3-2) and TRBJ2-1, with D maybe TRBD2 (5 bases). V lost 6 bases and J lost 3, with 12 bases in between. This CDR3 has 14 residues. Germline V CDR1 and CDR2: LGHDT, YNNKEL (reference sequence). The DNA for the CDR3 is TGTGCCAGCAGGGCTAGCAAATACTACAATGAGCAGTTCTTC. This translates into CASRASKYYNEQFF.

This sequence joins TRBV7-9 and TRBJ1-2, with a tentative D call TRBD1 (6 bases). Per germline, CDR1 SEHNR and CDR2 FQNEAQ (reference sequence). The V end was cut by 5 bases, the J end by 6 bases, with 13 bases between. This CDR3 has 13 residues. CDR3 DNA: TGTGCCAGCAGCCCTCGGGGGGGGCATGGCTACACCTTC. Protein sequence: CASSPRGGHGYTF.

This sequence joins TRBV6-1 and TRBJ2-5; no firm D call. The ends were cut back, 7 bases at V and 7 bases at J, with 13 bases in the middle. From germline, CDR1 is MNHNS and CDR2 SASEGT. This CDR3 spans 12 amino acids. The CDR3 protein is CASTVGLRTQYF. CDR3 nucleotides: TGTGCCAGCACCGTGGGCCTCCGGACCCAGTACTTC.

The chain recombines TRBV6-1 with TRBJ1-1; unclear D gene. V lost 0 bases to trimming and J lost 8 bases, with 7 bases between them. Germline assignment: CDR1 MNHNS and CDR2 SASEGT. The CDR3 is 12 residues long. Written as DNA, the CDR3 is TGTGCCAGCAGTGAAGCCAGGTGGGAAGCTTTCTTT. Translation: CASSEARWEAFF.

The CDR3 is CASSLGLAGGPEGEQYV. The CDR3 DNA follows: TGTGCCAGCAGCTTAGGGCTAGCGGGAGGGCCTGAAGGAGAGCAGTACGTC. The chain carries TRBV7-9 and TRBJ2-7; 12 nucleotides match TRBD2. The CDR3 sequence is 17 residues long. Looked up from germline, CDR1 is SEHNR and CDR2 is FQNEAQ (reference sequence). Trimming at V came to 1 base and at J to 7 bases, leaving 11 bases not matched to a gene.

This clone showed up just once. J is TRBJ2-1 and V is TRBV29-1, with 9 bases lining up with TRBD2. The CDR3 has 14 residues. The V gene end was trimmed by 5 bases and the J gene end by 4 bases; junction bases not matched to a gene: 6. CDR1 is SQVTM and CDR2 is ANQGSEA in the germline V gene. The DNA of the CDR3 is TGCAGCGTTCGACTAGCGGTACGTTACAATGAGCAGTTCTTC. Amino acids: CSVRLAVRYNEQFF.

In DNA form, the CDR3 reads TGTGCCAGCAGTCCGCAGACTGGGTACAATTCACCCCTCCACTTT. As protein: CASSPQTGYNSPLHF. The chain combines TRBV25-1 with TRBJ1-6, with no clear D. Per germline, CDR1 MGHDK and CDR2 SYGVNS. This CDR3 is 15 amino acids long. V shed 5 bases and J shed 7 bases, with 15 bases lying between them.

The gene calls are TRBV4-3 and TRBJ1-4; D ambiguous. CDR3 length: 13 residues. The V gene lost 1 base and the J gene lost 8 bases, with 8 bases spanning the gap. Germline V gene sequence: CDR1 LGHNA, CDR2 YSLEER. CDR3 sequence: CASSQGLGEKLFF. The CDR3 DNA follows: TGCGCCAGCAGCCAAGGGCTCGGGGAAAAACTGTTTTTT.

The chain's CDR3 is CASSSQGATGNTIYF. The DNA of the CDR3 is TGTGCCAGCAGTTCACAGGGGGCTACCGGAAACACCATATATTTT. V is TRBV6-5 and J is TRBJ1-3, with 9 bases that match TRBD1. V shed 4 bases and J 4 bases; nucleotides not matched to a gene: 5. CDR1 is MNHEY and CDR2 is SVGAGI in the germline V gene. The CDR3 covers 15 residues.

This clone was detected a few times. The rearrangement joins TRBV30 to TRBJ2-1, with TRBD2 matching over 10 bases. The V segment lost 0 bases and the J segment 4 bases; nucleotides outside the gene matches: 6. The length of the CDR3 is 16 residues. Germline assignment: CDR1 GTSNPN and CDR2 SVGIG (reference sequence). The CDR3 coding sequence is TGTGCCTGGAGTGTACCAAGCGGGGGGGCTTACAATGAGCAGTTCTTC. This sequence encodes CAWSVPSGGAYNEQFF.

This clone was recorded a few times. The chain uses TRBV5-1 and TRBJ1-2; TRBD1 aligns across 7 bases. The CDR3 is 13 amino acids. Trimming cost V 4 bases and J 5 bases; bases outside gene matches: 5. In germline, CDR1 is SGHRS, CDR2 YFSETQ. Here the CDR3 reads CASSTGQPYGYTF. CDR3 DNA: TGCGCCAGCAGCACGGGACAGCCGTATGGCTACACCTTC.

This clone was seen more than once but under ten times. The CDR3 sequence: CASSLSGQLEAFF. The CDR3 coding sequence is TGTGCCAGCAGCCTATCGGGACAGCTAGAAGCTTTCTTT. The V gene is TRBV7-9, the J gene TRBJ1-1; TRBD1 matches 7 bases. This CDR3 spans 13 amino acids. V shed 5 bases, J shed 8 bases, and the junction held 8 bases outside the gene matches. In germline, CDR1 is SEHNR, CDR2 FQNEAQ (reference sequence). Full variable domain (missing parts from reference TRBV7-9 and TRBJ1-1): DTGVSQNPRHKITKRGQNVTFRCDPISEHNRLYWYRQTLGQGPEFLTYFQNEAQLEKSRLLSDRFSAERPKGSFSTLEIQRTEQGDSAMYLCASSLSGQLEAFFGQGTRLTVV.

The chain recombines TRBV30 with TRBJ1-4; D is ambiguous. The CDR3 is made up of 12 amino acids. Germline V CDR1 and CDR2: GTSNPN, SVGIG (reference sequence). The germline V and J ends were trimmed by 4 bases and 6 bases, with 9 bases remaining between them. The CDR3 protein is CAWTHSDEKLFF. The CDR3 DNA reads TGTGCCTGGACCCATAGTGATGAAAAACTGTTTTTT.

The V and J genes are TRBV27 and TRBJ1-4; 7 nucleotides line up with TRBD1. V trimming: 8 bases; J trimming: 3 bases; junction bases outside the gene matches: 9. Germline V gives CDR1 MNHEY, CDR2 SMNVEV (reference sequence). The CDR3 spans 15 residues. The CDR3 nucleotides are TGTGCCAGCCGTCCTGAAAGGGGGCCTAATGAAAAACTGTTTTTT. This codes for CASRPERGPNEKLFF.

The V gene is TRBV29-1, the J gene TRBJ2-3; 9 nucleotides align to TRBD2. The ends lost 3 bases at V and 2 bases at J; junction bases unmatched: 9. The CDR3 extends over 16 amino acids. In germline, CDR1 is SQVTM, CDR2 ANQGSEA. This CDR3 is CSVDQGASGTTDTQYF. Here the CDR3 DNA reads TGCAGCGTTGATCAAGGAGCTAGCGGGACCACAGATACGCAGTATTTT.

CDR3 in amino acids: CASSRDSYTDTQYF. The CDR3 nucleotides are TGTGCCAGCAGCCGGGACTCTTACACAGATACGCAGTATTTT. The gene calls are TRBV6-5 and TRBJ2-3; possibly TRBD2 for D (6 bases). Germline V CDR1 and CDR2: MNHEY, SVGAGI. The length of the CDR3 is 14 residues. V gave up 6 bases and J gave up 2 bases, with 12 bases separating them.

The table lists this clone with a few counts. V usage is TRBV7-9 and J usage is TRBJ2-5; possible D gene TRBD2, 5 bases. The CDR3 has 15 amino acids. Per the germline V gene, CDR1 is SEHNR and CDR2 is FQNEAQ (reference sequence). Trimming left V 4 bases short and J 5 bases short, with 17 bases between. CDR3 sequence: CASSYPRGSLETQYF. CDR3 in DNA: TGTGCCAGCAGCTACCCCCGCGGGTCGTTGGAGACCCAGTACTTC.

This chain joins TRBV5-6 and TRBJ2-2; 10 bases fit TRBD1. With V trimmed by 1 base and J by 4 bases, 4 bases remained unmatched. The CDR3 runs 16 residues. CDR1 and CDR2 from the germline V gene are SGHDT and YYEEEE. CDR3 sequence: CASSLWTGGFTGELFF. In DNA, the CDR3 is TGTGCCAGCAGCTTGTGGACAGGGGGATTCACCGGGGAGCTGTTTTTT.

The chain has TRBV7-9 and TRBJ1-6; maybe TRBD1 (5 bases). The length of the CDR3 is 17 residues. Trimming pared 4 bases from V and 8 bases from J, leaving 21 bases between. Looked up from germline, CDR1 is SEHNR and CDR2 is FQNEAQ (reference sequence). In nucleotides, the CDR3 is TGTGCCAGCAGCTCCTACCCCGGTTCGGGGGTTTATTCACCCCTCCACTTT. Translating gives CASSSYPGSGVYSPLHF. Based on the CDR3 plus reference TRBV7-9 and TRBJ1-6, the full variable domain is DTGVSQNPRHKITKRGQNVTFRCDPISEHNRLYWYRQTLGQGPEFLTYFQNEAQLEKSRLLSDRFSAERPKGSFSTLEIQRTEQGDSAMYLCASSSYPGSGVYSPLHFGNGTRLTVT.

The chain links TRBV15 to TRBJ2-5; TRBD2 matches at 8 bases. CDR3 length equals 16 residues. V was clipped by 1 base and J by 2 bases; unmatched bases: 6. Germline loops: CDR1 LNHNV, CDR2 YYDKDF (reference sequence). CDR3 DNA: TGTGCCACCAGCAGAGGGCCCGGGAGGGGACAAGAGACCCAGTACTTC. Translating gives CATSRGPGRGQETQYF.